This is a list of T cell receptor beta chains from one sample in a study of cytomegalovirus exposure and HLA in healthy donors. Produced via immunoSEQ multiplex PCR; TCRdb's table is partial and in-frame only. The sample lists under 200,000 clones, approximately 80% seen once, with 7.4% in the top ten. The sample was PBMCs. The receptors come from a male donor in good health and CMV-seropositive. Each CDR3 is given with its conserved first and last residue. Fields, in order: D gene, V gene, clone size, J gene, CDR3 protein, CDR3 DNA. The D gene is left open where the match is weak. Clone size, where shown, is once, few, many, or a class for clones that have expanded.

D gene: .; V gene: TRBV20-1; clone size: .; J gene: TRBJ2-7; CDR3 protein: CSARQIEQYF; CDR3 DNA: TGCAGTGCTAGACAGATCGAGCAGTACTTC
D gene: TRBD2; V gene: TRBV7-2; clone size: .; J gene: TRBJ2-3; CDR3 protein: CASSSQRGGTDTQYF; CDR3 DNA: TGTGCCAGCAGCTCCCAGCGGGGGGGCACAGATACGCAGTATTTT
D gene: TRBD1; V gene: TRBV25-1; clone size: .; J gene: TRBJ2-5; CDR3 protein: CASSPLRGFGETQYF; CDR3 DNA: TGTGCCAGCAGTCCCCTCAGGGGGTTCGGCGAGACCCAGTACTTC
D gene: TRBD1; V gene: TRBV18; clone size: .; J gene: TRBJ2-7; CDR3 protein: CASSPYGTGVSYEQYF; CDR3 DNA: TGTGCCAGCTCACCATACGGGACAGGGGTATCCTACGAGCAGTACTTC
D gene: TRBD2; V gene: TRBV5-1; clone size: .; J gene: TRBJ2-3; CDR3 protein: CASSPTTSGGTDTQYF; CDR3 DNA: TGCGCCAGCAGCCCTACGACTAGCGGGGGAACAGATACGCAGTATTTT
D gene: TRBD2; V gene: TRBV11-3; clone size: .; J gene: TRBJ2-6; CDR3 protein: CASSREGAGANVLTF; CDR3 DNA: TGTGCCAGCAGCCGGGAGGGGGCTGGGGCCAACGTCCTGACTTTC
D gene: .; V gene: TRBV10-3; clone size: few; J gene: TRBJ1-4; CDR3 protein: CAISHDRPTNEKLFF; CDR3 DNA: TGTGCCATCAGTCACGACAGACCAACTAATGAAAAACTGTTTTTT
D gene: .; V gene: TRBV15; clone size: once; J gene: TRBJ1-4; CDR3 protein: CATSLDGNNEKLFF; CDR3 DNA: TGTGCCACCAGCCTCGACGGGAACAATGAAAAACTGTTTTTT
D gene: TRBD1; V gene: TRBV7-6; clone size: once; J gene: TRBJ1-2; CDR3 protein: CASSQQGEANYGYTF; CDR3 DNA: TGTGCCAGCAGCCAGCAGGGGGAGGCGAACTATGGCTACACCTTC
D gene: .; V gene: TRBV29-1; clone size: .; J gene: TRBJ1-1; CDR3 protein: CSAQIGGGTEAFF; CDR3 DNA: TGCAGCGCACAGATCGGGGGTGGCACTGAAGCTTTCTTT
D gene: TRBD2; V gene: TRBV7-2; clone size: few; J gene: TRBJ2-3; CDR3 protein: CASSLVGTSMDTQYF; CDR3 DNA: TGTGCCAGCAGCTTAGTGGGGACTAGCATGGATACGCAGTATTTT
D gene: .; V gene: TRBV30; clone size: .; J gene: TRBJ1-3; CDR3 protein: CAWTAGVGNTIYF; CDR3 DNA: TGTGCCTGGACCGCAGGGGTCGGAAACACCATATATTTT
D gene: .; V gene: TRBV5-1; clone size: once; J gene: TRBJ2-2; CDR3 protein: CASSLLANTGELFF; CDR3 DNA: TGCGCCAGCAGCCTACTAGCGAACACCGGGGAGCTGTTTTTT
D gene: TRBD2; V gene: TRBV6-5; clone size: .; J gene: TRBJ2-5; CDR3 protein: CASQGLAGSYF; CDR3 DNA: TGTGCCAGCCAGGGACTAGCGGGGTCGTACTTC
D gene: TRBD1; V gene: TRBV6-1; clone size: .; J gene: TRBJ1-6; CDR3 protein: CASTPQGAGNSPLHF; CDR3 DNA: TGTGCCAGCACCCCACAGGGGGCGGGGAATTCACCCCTCCACTTT
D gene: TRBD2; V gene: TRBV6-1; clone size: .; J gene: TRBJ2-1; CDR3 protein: CASSESGGVGGEQFF; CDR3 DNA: TGTGCCAGCAGTGAAAGTGGGGGGGTTGGAGGTGAGCAGTTCTTC
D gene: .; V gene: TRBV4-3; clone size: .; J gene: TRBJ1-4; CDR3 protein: CASSQGQGRAATNEKLFF; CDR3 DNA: TGCGCCAGCAGCCAAGGCCAGGGGAGAGCGGCAACTAATGAAAAACTGTTTTTT